The clone carrying this TCR beta chain was observed a single time. At one end, the junction sequence differs from germline, possibly due to a read error. Unique molecular identifiers featured in how the TCRbeta library was prepared. TCRdb processed the PCR reads anew with MiXCR; each CDR3 protein has one entry. The sample has almost 500,000 distinct CDR3 sequences, under 12% seen once. The entry originates in a study of T-cell reconstitution after alpha-beta-depleted transplantation in children. Looked up from germline, CDR1 is LGHNA and CDR2 is YSLEER. The CDR3 has 15 residues. The TCR comes from a child aged 2-15 years with inherited bone marrow failure, due to receive a stem cell transplant. The chain recombines TRBV4-3 with TRBJ1-1, with a tentative D call TRBD1 (6 bases). The sample consisted of PBMCs, taken before TCRalphabeta/CD19-depleted stem cell transplant. Here the CDR3 reads CASSQDAGVYTDAFF. For the CDR3, the DNA is TGCGCCAGCAGCCAAGATGCAGGGGTTTACACTGACGCTTTCTTT.